This T cell receptor (beta chain) was recorded in a study of response to subunit inactivated influenza vaccine. The study, taken as a whole, reports: Researchers suggested that each seasonal influenza vaccination recruits few new T cells.

This clonotype was recorded a few times. Antigen unknown. Via MiXCR, TCRdb re-called the RT-PCR reads, giving one row per CDR3 protein. Counted here are approximately 290,000 distinct CDR3 sequences, roughly 22% occurring once; the ten biggest clones make up 10%. V lost 7 bases and J lost 4, with 16 bases in between. In germline, CDR1 is SQVTM, CDR2 ANQGSEA. There are 14 residues in the CDR3. Source: PBMCs from blood, taken 21 months after vaccination. This TCR was recovered from a man aged 50-75 years who received an inactivated influenza vaccine. The V and J genes are TRBV29-1 and TRBJ2-2; D tentatively fits TRBD1 or TRBD2 (6 bases each). The DNA of the CDR3 is TGCAGCGCCGGGGGTACAGGGATCACCGGGGAGCTGTTTTTT. Translated, it gives CSAGGTGITGELFF.